A selection of T cell receptor beta chains follows, all from one sample in a study of OX40 agonist ivuxolimab in advanced cancers. Libraries were prepared by immunoSEQ multiplex PCR; TCRdb keeps only in-frame clonotypes and omits some of them. The sample contains about 100,000 clones, about 91% of which appear only once. The material was CD4+ or CD8+ T cells sorted from blood, obtained in a trial of the OX40 agonist ivuxolimab. Receptors were obtained from an adult with an advanced solid tumor such as melanoma, head and neck, liver or kidney cancer. Each CDR3 is given with its conserved first and last residue. D genes are given only for firm matches. Size tells how often a clone was seen (once, few, many) or the class of an expanded clone, and some rows leave it out.

j_call: TRBJ2-5
d_call: TRBD1
v_call: TRBV7-2
clone_size: -
cdr3_aa: CASSLTSDRGRETQYF
cdr3_nt: TGTGCCAGCAGCTTAACCTCTGACAGGGGGCGAGAGACCCAGTACTTC

j_call: TRBJ2-7
d_call: -
v_call: TRBV19
clone_size: -
cdr3_aa: CASSIEAGTFEQYF
cdr3_nt: TGTGCCAGTAGTATCGAGGCAGGAACCTTCGAGCAGTACTTC

j_call: TRBJ2-1
d_call: -
v_call: TRBV4-2
clone_size: -
cdr3_aa: CASSQDWTPYNEQFF
cdr3_nt: TGTGCCAGCAGCCAAGACTGGACACCCTACAATGAGCAGTTCTTC

j_call: TRBJ2-1
d_call: TRBD2
v_call: TRBV28
clone_size: -
cdr3_aa: CASSSPGGSYNEQFF
cdr3_nt: TGTGCCAGCAGTTCCCCGGGAGGTTCCTACAATGAGCAGTTCTTC

j_call: TRBJ1-1
d_call: TRBD1
v_call: TRBV7-9
clone_size: -
cdr3_aa: CASSPRGAGAATTEAFF
cdr3_nt: TGTGCCAGCAGCCCCAGGGGGGCGGGTGCGGCAACCACTGAAGCTTTCTTT

j_call: TRBJ1-1
d_call: -
v_call: TRBV19
clone_size: -
cdr3_aa: CASSIVDLNTEAFF
cdr3_nt: TGTGCCAGTAGTATAGTGGATTTGAACACTGAAGCTTTCTTT

j_call: TRBJ2-7
d_call: -
v_call: TRBV28
clone_size: -
cdr3_aa: CASRAISYEQYF
cdr3_nt: TGTGCCAGCAGGGCAATCTCCTACGAGCAGTACTTC

j_call: TRBJ2-2
d_call: -
v_call: TRBV2
clone_size: -
cdr3_aa: CASKTDTGELFF
cdr3_nt: TGTGCCAGCAAAACAGACACCGGGGAGCTGTTTTTT

j_call: TRBJ2-3
d_call: TRBD2
v_call: TRBV7-3
clone_size: -
cdr3_aa: CASSFSLATSTDTQYF
cdr3_nt: TGTGCCAGCAGCTTCTCACTAGCGACTAGCACAGATACGCAGTATTTT

j_call: TRBJ2-2
d_call: -
v_call: TRBV5-1
clone_size: -
cdr3_aa: CASRGELYNTGELFF
cdr3_nt: TGCGCCAGCAGGGGGGAACTATATAACACCGGGGAGCTGTTTTTT

j_call: TRBJ2-2
d_call: -
v_call: TRBV27
clone_size: -
cdr3_aa: CASSLSRRAGTGELFF
cdr3_nt: TGTGCCAGCAGTTTATCTCGTAGGGCGGGCACCGGGGAGCTGTTTTTT

j_call: TRBJ1-3
d_call: -
v_call: TRBV2
clone_size: -
cdr3_aa: CASWDPGNTIYF
cdr3_nt: TGTGCCAGCTGGGATCCTGGAAACACCATATATTTT

j_call: TRBJ1-5
d_call: -
v_call: TRBV5-6
clone_size: -
cdr3_aa: CASSLTGRRHQPQHF
cdr3_nt: TGTGCCAGCAGCCTGACAGGACGACGGCATCAGCCCCAGCATTTT

j_call: TRBJ2-3
d_call: TRBD2
v_call: TRBV28
clone_size: -
cdr3_aa: CASSLLTSGGDSTDTQYF
cdr3_nt: TGTGCCAGCAGTTTATTGACTAGCGGGGGAGACAGCACAGATACGCAGTATTTT

j_call: TRBJ1-4
d_call: TRBD1
v_call: TRBV29-1
clone_size: -
cdr3_aa: CSAWDSTNEKLFF
cdr3_nt: TGCAGCGCTTGGGACAGCACTAATGAAAAACTGTTTTTT

j_call: TRBJ1-1
d_call: -
v_call: TRBV4-2
clone_size: -
cdr3_aa: CASSPPPFTEAFF
cdr3_nt: TGTGCCAGCAGCCCGCCCCCCTTCACTGAAGCTTTCTTT

j_call: TRBJ2-5
d_call: -
v_call: TRBV29-1
clone_size: -
cdr3_aa: CSVVRAWRNQETQYF
cdr3_nt: TGCAGCGTTGTAAGGGCGTGGCGGAACCAAGAGACCCAGTACTTC

j_call: TRBJ2-7
d_call: TRBD2
v_call: TRBV13
clone_size: -
cdr3_aa: CASSPLGTSGNRNEQYF
cdr3_nt: TGTGCCAGCAGCCCCCTCGGGACTAGCGGGAATCGGAACGAGCAGTACTTC

j_call: TRBJ1-3
d_call: -
v_call: TRBV18
clone_size: -
cdr3_aa: CASSPRRDRGNTIYF
cdr3_nt: TGTGCCAGCTCACCCCGCAGGGATCGTGGAAACACCATATATTTT

j_call: TRBJ2-1
d_call: -
v_call: TRBV27
clone_size: -
cdr3_aa: CASSYRDTSFYEQFF
cdr3_nt: TGTGCCAGCAGTTACCGGGACACTAGTTTCTATGAGCAGTTCTTC

j_call: TRBJ1-5
d_call: -
v_call: TRBV14
clone_size: -
cdr3_aa: CASSQPREPNSNQPQHF
cdr3_nt: TGTGCCAGCAGCCAACCCCGCGAACCGAATAGCAATCAGCCCCAGCATTTT

j_call: TRBJ2-7
d_call: -
v_call: TRBV7-2
clone_size: -
cdr3_aa: CASSLKGHEQYF
cdr3_nt: TGTGCCAGCAGCCTCAAGGGCCACGAGCAGTACTTC

j_call: TRBJ2-5
d_call: -
v_call: TRBV7-2
clone_size: once
cdr3_aa: CASSLETAGTQYF
cdr3_nt: TGTGCCAGCAGCTTGGAGACGGCGGGGACCCAGTACTTC

j_call: TRBJ2-3
d_call: -
v_call: TRBV11-3
clone_size: -
cdr3_aa: CASSLGLKDTQYF
cdr3_nt: TGTGCCAGCAGCTTAGGGCTAAAAGATACGCAGTATTTT

j_call: TRBJ1-5
d_call: TRBD1
v_call: TRBV28
clone_size: -
cdr3_aa: CASSSYRGSQPQHF
cdr3_nt: TGTGCCAGCAGTTCTTACAGGGGTTCTCAGCCCCAGCATTTT

j_call: TRBJ2-1
d_call: TRBD2
v_call: TRBV19
clone_size: -
cdr3_aa: CASSMHLKRTSRLNEQFF
cdr3_nt: TGTGCCAGTAGTATGCATCTCAAAAGGACTAGCCGTTTGAATGAGCAGTTCTTC

j_call: TRBJ2-3
d_call: -
v_call: TRBV10-1
clone_size: -
cdr3_aa: CASSHPGYTDTQYF
cdr3_nt: TGCGCCAGCAGCCACCCGGGATACACAGATACGCAGTATTTT

j_call: TRBJ1-5
d_call: -
v_call: TRBV5-1
clone_size: -
cdr3_aa: CASSLEGGGQPQHF
cdr3_nt: TGCGCCAGCAGCTTGGAGGGGGGAGGTCAGCCCCAGCATTTT

j_call: TRBJ1-1
d_call: -
v_call: TRBV6-1
clone_size: -
cdr3_aa: CASSDFFRGKNTEAFF
cdr3_nt: TGTGCCAGCAGTGATTTCTTTAGGGGGAAGAACACTGAAGCTTTCTTT

j_call: TRBJ2-3
d_call: TRBD1
v_call: TRBV18
clone_size: -
cdr3_aa: CASSPPGQGAPDTQYF
cdr3_nt: TGTGCCAGCTCACCACCGGGACAGGGGGCCCCAGATACGCAGTATTTT

j_call: TRBJ1-2
d_call: -
v_call: TRBV5-1
clone_size: -
cdr3_aa: CASSLDSAVDYGYTF
cdr3_nt: TGCGCCAGCAGCTTGGATTCAGCTGTTGACTATGGCTACACCTTC

j_call: TRBJ2-1
d_call: -
v_call: TRBV5-1
clone_size: once
cdr3_aa: CASSLAASVNEQFF
cdr3_nt: TGCGCCAGCAGCTTGGCTGCTAGCGTAAATGAGCAGTTCTTC

j_call: TRBJ2-3
d_call: -
v_call: TRBV7-9
clone_size: -
cdr3_aa: CASRAGDTQYF
cdr3_nt: TGTGCCAGTCGAGCAGGAGATACGCAGTATTTT

j_call: TRBJ2-5
d_call: -
v_call: TRBV11-2
clone_size: -
cdr3_aa: CASSRGLEETQYF
cdr3_nt: TGTGCCAGCAGTAGAGGGCTGGAGGAGACCCAGTACTTC

j_call: TRBJ2-1
d_call: TRBD2
v_call: TRBV14
clone_size: -
cdr3_aa: CASSQRGRETRNEQFF
cdr3_nt: TGTGCCAGCAGCCAGCGCGGGCGGGAGACGCGTAATGAGCAGTTCTTC

j_call: TRBJ2-7
d_call: TRBD1
v_call: TRBV19
clone_size: -
cdr3_aa: CASSIPGTGFYEQYF
cdr3_nt: TGTGCCAGTAGTATCCCCGGGACAGGGTTTTACGAGCAGTACTTC

j_call: TRBJ2-3
d_call: -
v_call: TRBV29-1
clone_size: -
cdr3_aa: CSALTRSDTQYF
cdr3_nt: TGCAGCGCCCTAACAAGGTCAGATACGCAGTATTTT

j_call: TRBJ2-7
d_call: TRBD1
v_call: TRBV11-1
clone_size: -
cdr3_aa: CASSLGQGVYYEQYF
cdr3_nt: TGTGCCAGCAGCTTAGGACAGGGGGTCTACTACGAGCAGTACTTC

j_call: TRBJ2-1
d_call: TRBD2
v_call: TRBV19
clone_size: -
cdr3_aa: CASSKTSGRPLEQFF
cdr3_nt: TGTGCCAGTAGTAAAACTAGCGGGAGGCCTCTAGAGCAGTTCTTC

j_call: TRBJ1-4
d_call: -
v_call: TRBV7-6
clone_size: -
cdr3_aa: CASSSLFANEKLFF
cdr3_nt: TGTGCCAGCAGCTCGTTATTCGCTAATGAAAAACTGTTTTTT

j_call: TRBJ1-1
d_call: -
v_call: TRBV18
clone_size: -
cdr3_aa: CASSPFQGPGGTEAFF
cdr3_nt: TGTGCCAGCTCACCATTCCAGGGCCCGGGGGGGACTGAAGCTTTCTTT

j_call: TRBJ2-1
d_call: -
v_call: TRBV11-3
clone_size: -
cdr3_aa: CASSLDRVDESGEQFF
cdr3_nt: TGTGCCAGCAGCTTAGATCGCGTTGACGAGTCCGGTGAGCAGTTCTTC

j_call: TRBJ1-5
d_call: -
v_call: TRBV5-5
clone_size: once
cdr3_aa: CASSFLGDQPQHF
cdr3_nt: TGTGCCAGCAGCTTTTTGGGGGATCAGCCCCAGCATTTT

j_call: TRBJ2-5
d_call: -
v_call: TRBV11-3
clone_size: -
cdr3_aa: CASRRGGRETQYF
cdr3_nt: TGTGCCAGCAGGCGGGGTGGCCGAGAGACCCAGTACTTC

j_call: TRBJ2-7
d_call: TRBD1
v_call: TRBV12-5
clone_size: -
cdr3_aa: CASGSDRGAYEQYF
cdr3_nt: TGTGCTAGTGGTTCGGACAGGGGCGCCTACGAGCAGTACTTC

j_call: TRBJ2-7
d_call: TRBD2
v_call: TRBV9
clone_size: -
cdr3_aa: CASSVGTGGPYEQYF
cdr3_nt: TGTGCCAGCAGCGTAGGGACGGGAGGACCCTACGAGCAGTACTTC

j_call: TRBJ2-3
d_call: -
v_call: TRBV4-3
clone_size: -
cdr3_aa: CASSQGLGLSDTQYF
cdr3_nt: TGCGCCAGCAGCCAAGGACTGGGTCTGTCAGATACGCAGTATTTT

j_call: TRBJ2-7
d_call: TRBD1
v_call: TRBV7-9
clone_size: -
cdr3_aa: CASSFPRTGKGLYEQYF
cdr3_nt: TGTGCCAGCAGCTTCCCCCGGACAGGGAAGGGGCTCTACGAGCAGTACTTC

j_call: TRBJ2-3
d_call: TRBD2
v_call: TRBV5-1
clone_size: -
cdr3_aa: CASSLGSGVRQYF
cdr3_nt: TGCGCCAGCAGCTTGGGGAGCGGGGTGCGGCAGTATTTT

j_call: TRBJ2-4
d_call: -
v_call: TRBV7-9
clone_size: -
cdr3_aa: CASSLAGGNIQYF
cdr3_nt: TGTGCCAGCAGCTTAGCCGGGGGAAACATTCAGTACTTC

j_call: TRBJ1-2
d_call: -
v_call: TRBV19
clone_size: -
cdr3_aa: CASTSIGSERYYGYTF
cdr3_nt: TGTGCCAGTACCTCCATTGGGAGCGAGAGGTACTATGGCTACACCTTC

j_call: TRBJ1-3
d_call: -
v_call: TRBV5-6
clone_size: -
cdr3_aa: CASSLAGNTIYF
cdr3_nt: TGTGCCAGCAGCTTGGCCGGAAACACCATATATTTT

j_call: TRBJ2-1
d_call: TRBD2
v_call: TRBV2
clone_size: -
cdr3_aa: CASSEVVAGGRGWEQFF
cdr3_nt: TGTGCCAGCAGTGAGGTGGTAGCGGGAGGGCGAGGATGGGAGCAGTTCTTC